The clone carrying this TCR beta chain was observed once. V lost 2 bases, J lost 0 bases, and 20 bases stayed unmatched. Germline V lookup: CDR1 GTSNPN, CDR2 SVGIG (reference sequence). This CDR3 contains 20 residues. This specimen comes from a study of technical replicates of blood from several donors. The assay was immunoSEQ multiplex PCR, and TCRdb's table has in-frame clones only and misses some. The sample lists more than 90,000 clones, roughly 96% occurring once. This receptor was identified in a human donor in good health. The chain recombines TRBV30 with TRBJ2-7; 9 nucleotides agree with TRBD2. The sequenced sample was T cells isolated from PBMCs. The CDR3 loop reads CAWSTAGGVISGGTSYEQYF. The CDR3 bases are TGTGCCTGGAGTACCGCCGGGGGGGTGATTAGCGGGGGCACCTCCTACGAGCAGTACTTC.